The present entry profiles one T cell receptor (beta chain) with its context. No antigen is known for it. 5'RACE primed at constant segments yielded TCR alpha and TCR beta cDNA libraries bearing sample barcodes and UMIs. TCRdb itself ran the 5' RACE reads through MiXCR, one entry per CDR3 protein. The data show some 250,000 distinct CDR3 sequences, 7.5% to 10% seen once. The sample originates from a study of T-cell memory formation after mild COVID-19. The germline gives CDR1 SGHAT, CDR2 FQNNGV. Trimming cost V 3 bases and J 6 bases; bases outside gene matches: 11. The CDR3 runs 15 residues. Study conclusions and caveats: There were some responding clones in pre-infection memory, which suggested that cross-reactive memory had joined.

This clonotype originated in a man between 18 and 29 years old who had mild COVID-19 (a few samples of this study predate the infection). Cell type and time point are not known. The chain couples TRBV11-2 to TRBJ2-7; 7 bases fit TRBD2. Sequenced sample: PBMCs or a T cell subset sorted from them (not recorded which). CDR3 nucleotide sequence: TGTGCCAGCAGCTTTGGCGCGGGACTACAAACCGAGCAGTACTTC. Translation: CASSFGAGLQTEQYF.